The 6 T cell receptor beta chains given below trace back to one sample, sequenced in a study of T cells in Graves' hyperthyroidism and ophthalmopathy. Researchers took RNA transcripts and amplified the TCR beta CDR3 regions from them. HTBI primers were employed in a first-round RT-PCR of the TCR CDR3. TCRdb used MiXCR to reprocess the multiplex PCR reads, holding one entry per CDR3 protein. In the table there are about 300,000 distinct CDR3 sequences, approximately 19% of which are singletons. Sequenced sample: blood. The receptors were gathered from a man in his forties or fifties with Graves' ophthalmopathy.

This clonotype occurred once. The rearrangement uses TRBV19 and TRBJ1-6; 10 bases are shared with TRBD1. The CDR3 has 15 residues. V lost 8 bases and J lost 9; bases outside the gene matches: 10. CDR1 is LNHDA, CDR2 SQIVND, per germline (reference sequence). The CDR3 reads CASWSGQGISSPLHF. CDR3 bases: TGTGCCAGTTGGTCGGGACAGGGGATATCTTCACCCCTCCACTTT.

This clonotype was counted ten times or more. The chain couples TRBV30 to TRBJ2-3; D is unclear. Trimming removed 8 bases at V and 2 bases at J, with 14 bases between. Germline values: CDR1 GTSNPN, CDR2 SVGIG (reference sequence). This CDR3 spans 13 amino acids. The CDR3: CALQVRSTDTQYF. CDR3 DNA sequence: TGTGCCCTTCAGGTTAGGTCCACAGATACGCAGTATTTT.

The V gene is TRBV6-2 or TRBV6-3, the J gene TRBJ2-1; 7 bases are a match to TRBD1. CDR1 is MNHEY and CDR2 is SVGEGT in the germline V gene. This CDR3 is 15 amino acids long. J gave up 3 bases and V 6 bases, and 8 bases lay outside the gene matches. DNA for the CDR3: TGTGCCAGCAGGATACAGGGGTTTGTCTACAATGAGCAGTTCTTC. Translating gives CASRIQGFVYNEQFF.

This clonotype was seen at least ten times. This rearrangement joins TRBV28 to TRBJ2-1; 10 bases match TRBD2. V shed 5 bases and J 7 bases; nucleotides not matched to a gene: 8. Germline V gene sequence: CDR1 MDHEN, CDR2 SYDVKM. The CDR3 is made up of 15 amino acids. The CDR3 region has the DNA TGTGCCAGCAGTGGCGGGGGACTAGCGCAGAATGAGCAGTTCTTC. Amino acids: CASSGGGLAQNEQFF.

This rearrangement joins TRBV5-1 to TRBJ2-7, with D tentatively TRBD1 (6 bases). The CDR3 extends over 13 amino acids. In germline, CDR1 is SGHRS, CDR2 YFSETQ. The germline V and J ends were trimmed by 3 bases and 5 bases, with 12 bases remaining between them. CDR3 residues: CASSYQGLDEQYF. The CDR3 bases are TGCGCCAGCAGCTACCAGGGGTTAGACGAGCAGTACTTC. Full variable domain (missing parts from reference TRBV5-1 and TRBJ2-7): KAGVTQTPRYLIKTRGQQVTLSCSPISGHRSVSWYQQTPGQGLQFLFEYFSETQRNKGNFPGRFSGRQFSNSRSEMNVSTLELGDSALYLCASSYQGLDEQYFGPGTRLTVT.

This clonotype was found a few times. The V call is TRBV20-1, the J call TRBJ2-2; 8 bases match TRBD2. Germline V gives CDR1 DFQATT, CDR2 SNEGSKA (reference sequence). V dropped 4 bases and J dropped 1; count of bases not matched to a gene: 5. This CDR3 comprises 15 residues. The CDR3 DNA reads as TGCAGTGCTACCGGGACTAGTAGGAACACCGGGGAGCTGTTTTTT. Amino acid sequence: CSATGTSRNTGELFF.